This T cell receptor (beta chain) emerged from a study of T cell changes during pregnancy in multiple sclerosis. Profiled with immunoSEQ multiplex PCR; TCRdb holds only in-frame clones, not every one. The table shows around 77,000 clones, with 75% to 95% occurring only once. Germline loops: CDR1 SGHNT, CDR2 YYREEE (reference sequence). Germline trimming cut 4 bases from V and 8 bases from J; bases unmatched to any gene: 4. The CDR3 contains 14 residues. The TCR comes from a female donor in good health, enrolled as a control in a pregnancy study. The V gene is TRBV5-4, the J gene TRBJ2-1; 12 bases line up with TRBD2. The starting material was peripheral blood, obtained in the third trimester of pregnancy. CDR3 sequence: CASSLTSGSDEQFF. DNA of the CDR3: TGTGCCAGCAGCCTGACTAGCGGGAGTGATGAGCAGTTCTTC.